Sequencing of this TCR beta chain was carried out in a study of T cells in Graves' hyperthyroidism and ophthalmopathy. Study-level findings and limits: Using 13 V-J features, a model discriminated ophthalmopathy from stable hyperthyroidism.

Exclusion of patients followed from uncontrolled infection, other autoimmune disease, pregnancy or lactation. Orbital computed tomography, thyroid ultrasound, serum thyroxine and TRAb, and clinical symptoms together informed the diagnoses. Comments on this clonotype: What it recognizes is unknown.

This CDR3 has 15 amino acids. CDR1 is SQVTM, CDR2 ANQGSEA, per germline. Trimming took 7 bases from V and 7 from J, leaving 23 bases between them. Amplification yielded TCR beta CDR3 regions, with RNA transcripts as the source. The TCR CDR3 was amplified in a first-round RT-PCR using the HTBI primer set. TCRdb re-called the multiplex PCR reads with MiXCR, one entry per CDR3 protein. The sample gives about 530,000 distinct CDR3 sequences, about a sixth of which show up once; 17% is in the top ten. Sequencing was done on a sample of blood. This chain links TRBV29-1 with TRBJ2-1, with a possible D match to TRBD2 (5 bases). This clonotype was obtained from a woman aged 18-29 years with Graves' ophthalmopathy. CDR3 DNA sequence: TGCAGCGCCGGGATCGGTGGGCACTGGGCAAATGAGCAGTTCTTC. It is translated as CSAGIGGHWANEQFF.